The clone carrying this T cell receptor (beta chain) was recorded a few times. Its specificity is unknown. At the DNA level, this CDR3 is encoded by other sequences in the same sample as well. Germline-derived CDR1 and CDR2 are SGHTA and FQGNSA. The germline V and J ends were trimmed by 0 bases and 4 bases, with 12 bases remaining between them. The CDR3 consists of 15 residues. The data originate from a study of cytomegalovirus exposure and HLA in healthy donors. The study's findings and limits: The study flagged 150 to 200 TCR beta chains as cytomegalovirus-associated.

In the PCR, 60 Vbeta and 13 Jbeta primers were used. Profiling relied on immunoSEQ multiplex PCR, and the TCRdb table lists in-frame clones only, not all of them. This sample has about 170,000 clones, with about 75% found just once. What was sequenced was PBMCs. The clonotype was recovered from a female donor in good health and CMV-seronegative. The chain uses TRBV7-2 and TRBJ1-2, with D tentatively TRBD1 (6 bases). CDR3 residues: CASSLASGGFYGYTF. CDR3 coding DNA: TGTGCCAGCAGCTTAGCATCGGGGGGCTTCTATGGCTACACCTTC.